The 6 T cell receptor beta chains reported below all come from one sample, sequenced in a study of T cell responses to AZD1222 COVID-19 vaccine. The repertoire was sequenced with immunoSEQ multiplex PCR; TCRdb's copy has only in-frame clones and lacks some. Of 35,000 to 50,000 clones listed, approximately 90% are singletons. Sequencing used peripheral blood, obtained 28 days after the second AZD1222 dose. The receptor source for this set is an adult who received the AZD1222 COVID-19 vaccine.

The genes are TRBV19 and TRBJ1-5; 8 bases map to TRBD1. The germline CDR1 and CDR2 sequences are LNHDA and SQIVND (reference sequence). V was pared by 5 bases and J by 1 base, with 7 bases of the junction left unmatched. The CDR3 totals 16 residues. CDR3 nucleotide sequence: TGTGCCAGTAGTGCACGGACAGGGACCAGCAATCAGCCCCAGCATTTT. This encodes CASSARTGTSNQPQHF. Based on the CDR3 plus reference TRBV19 and TRBJ1-5, the full variable domain is DGGITQSPKYLFRKEGQNVTLSCEQNLNHDAMYWYRQDPGQGLRLIYYSQIVNDFQKGDIAEGYSVSREKKESFPLTVTSAQKNPTAFYLCASSARTGTSNQPQHFGDGTRLSIL.

This clone was seen only a few times. J is TRBJ2-7 and V is TRBV7-2; D is uncertain. The CDR3 has 13 amino acids. Between the trimmed V and J ends, which lost 3 bases and 6 bases, there was a span of 12 bases. The germline gives CDR1 SGHTA, CDR2 FQGNSA. As DNA, the CDR3 is TGTGCCAGCAGCTTGGACGGCTTCCTCGAGCAGTACTTC. Translated: CASSLDGFLEQYF.

This clone occurred once. The chain has TRBV7-8 and TRBJ2-7; the D gene is possibly TRBD1 (6 bases). Germline values: CDR1 SGHVS, CDR2 FQNEAQ. V lost 5 bases and J lost 2, with 19 bases in between. There are 16 residues in the CDR3. The CDR3 region is CASSPLGRDRPYEQYF. The CDR3 DNA sequence: TGTGCCAGCAGCCCCTTGGGGAGAGACAGGCCCTACGAGCAGTACTTC.

V is TRBV27 and J is TRBJ1-4; D gene uncertain. CDR3 size: 16 residues. Deletions cut 1 base from V and 12 bases from J, with 21 bases between. Per germline, CDR1 MNHEY and CDR2 SMNVEV (reference sequence). The CDR3 nucleotides read TGTGCCAGCAGTTTATTTGGTACGGGCCCCAAAACGGAACTGTTTTTT. Translated: CASSLFGTGPKTELFF.

V gene TRBV6-5 combines with J gene TRBJ2-7, with unresolved D. CDR1 and CDR2 (germline): MNHEY, SVGAGI. This CDR3 is 15 amino acids long. Deletions cut 2 bases from V and 2 bases from J, with 13 bases between. Here the CDR3 DNA reads TGTGCCAGCAGTTACCGACGTACGTCCCCCTACGAGCAGTACTTC. Its protein product is CASSYRRTSPYEQYF.

The V call is TRBV9, the J call TRBJ2-7, with D perhaps matching TRBD1 (6 bases). Between the trimmed V and J ends, which lost 4 bases and 4 bases, there was a span of 18 bases. The CDR3 is made up of 15 amino acids. Germline loops: CDR1 SGDLS, CDR2 YYNGEE. CDR3 in amino acids: CASSPHMGAVYEQYF. CDR3 sequence (DNA): TGTGCCAGCAGCCCTCATATGGGGGCGGTGTACGAGCAGTACTTC.